These 21 T cell receptor beta chains were all obtained from the same sample, sequenced in a study of shared clonotypes between healthy human individuals (TCRdb year 2020). Library preparation was by the immunoSEQ multiplex PCR assay. Imported from immuneACCESS, the table was reduced by TCRdb to in-frame sequences with V and J called. These copies leave out some clones; in studies compared against another copy, an unresolved V gene accounts for under half, and the cause of the remainder is not known. For this sample there are about 490,000 clones; 75% to 85% appear just once. Approximately 12% of the sample belongs to the ten largest clones. The sequencing sample was made of PBMCs. The receptors here all came from a woman aged 40 to 50 in good health. Some clones in this sample may be carry-over from other donors' samples.

The V gene is TRBV28, the J gene TRBJ1-1, with a possible D match to TRBD1 (5 bases). The germline gives CDR1 MDHEN, CDR2 SYDVKM. The CDR3 loop spans 13 amino acids. The V gene lost 6 bases and the J gene lost 7 bases, with 15 bases spanning the gap. CDR3: CASSSWGPLEAFF. In DNA, the CDR3 is TGTGCCAGCAGCTCTTGGGGACCTCTTGAAGCTTTCTTT.

This clone was recorded many times. The chain combines TRBV11-3 with TRBJ1-2, with D hard to call. The V end was cut by 5 bases, the J end by 4 bases, with 23 bases between. Germline CDR1 SGHNT, CDR2 YENEEA. The CDR3 spans 17 residues. The CDR3 here is CASSHLPPPSSGYGYTF. CDR3 nucleotides: TGTGCCAGCAGCCATTTACCCCCTCCCTCTTCAGGCTATGGCTACACCTTC.

V and J are TRBV18 and TRBJ2-2; 9 bases are shared with TRBD2. This CDR3 is 16 amino acids long. With 10 bases clipped from V and 0 bases from J, the junction kept 9 bases outside the gene matches. CDR1 and CDR2 (germline): KGHSH, LQKENI. The CDR3 DNA reads as TGTGCCACCCAGACTAGCGGTGCCGCGAACACCGGGGAGCTGTTTTTT. It codes for CATQTSGAANTGELFF. The variable domain in full, with the rest retrieved from reference TRBV18 and TRBJ2-2, is NAGVMQNPRHLVRRRGQEARLRCSPMKGHSHVYWYRQLPEEGLKFMVYLQKENIIDESGMPKERFSAEFPKEGPSILRIQQVVRGDSAAYFCATQTSGAANTGELFFGEGSRLTVL.

The chain combines TRBV11-2 with TRBJ2-7, with 10 bases that match TRBD2. Germline lookup yields CDR1 SGHAT and CDR2 FQNNGV. The trim removed 5 bases at V and 4 bases at J, leaving 11 bases unmatched. This CDR3 region has 16 residues. This chain's CDR3 is CASSPGGSSGSYEQYF. In DNA, the CDR3 is TGTGCCAGCAGCCCTGGGGGCTCTAGCGGGAGTTACGAGCAGTACTTC.

This chain connects TRBV5-6 to TRBJ2-5; unclear D gene. The CDR3 totals 14 residues. The germline V gene has CDR1 SGHDT and CDR2 YYEEEE. Trimming cost V 5 bases and J 5 bases, with 16 bases left between them. Written as DNA, the CDR3 is TGTGCCAGCAGTCCTACCCGATTCCGGGAGACCCAGTACTTC. It yields the protein CASSPTRFRETQYF.

The chain links TRBV30 to TRBJ1-5; D remains unclear. Trimming took 2 bases from V and 0 from J, leaving 8 bases between them. This CDR3 is 14 amino acids long. Germline loops: CDR1 GTSNPN, CDR2 SVGIG (reference sequence). The CDR3 nucleotides read TGTGCCTGGAGTTCCTTAAATAGCAATCAGCCCCAGCATTTT. This encodes CAWSSLNSNQPQHF.

The V call is TRBV4-3, the J call TRBJ2-1, with TRBD1 matching over 7 bases. CDR3 length: 16 residues. From germline, CDR1 is LGHNA and CDR2 YSLEER. V dropped 1 base and J dropped 2; count of bases not matched to a gene: 5. The CDR3 sequence: CASSQAWDSTYNEQFF. The CDR3, as DNA: TGCGCCAGCAGCCAAGCATGGGACAGTACCTACAATGAGCAGTTCTTC.

The chain joins TRBV7-3 to TRBJ2-1, with 9 bases aligning to TRBD2. Germline CDR1 and CDR2: SGHTA and FQGTGA. The CDR3 has 17 residues. After removal of 2 bases from V and 8 bases from J, the junction contained 13 bases not matched to a gene. CDR3 nucleotide sequence: TGTGCCAGCAGCTTATCCCTCGTGACTAGCGGAAGGGATGAGCAGTTCTTC. Encoded protein: CASSLSLVTSGRDEQFF.

Details on this clone: A read error may produce the germline difference seen at one junction end. Distinct nucleotide sequences in the sample also encode this CDR3. The rearrangement links TRBV6-1 to TRBJ2-7, with 8 bases matching TRBD2. Germline CDR1 MNHNS, CDR2 SASEGT. The CDR3 has 12 residues. CDR3 nucleotide sequence: TGCGCCACAGCGGGAGATGGCTACGAGCAGTACTTC. Amino acid sequence: CATAGDGYEQYF.

The CDR3 DNA sequence: TGTGCCACCAGCAGAGACGCCCGGGACATCATGAACACTGAAGCTTTCTTT. Residues: CATSRDARDIMNTEAFF. The rearrangement links TRBV15 to TRBJ1-1; tentative D call: TRBD1 (6 bases). CDR1 and CDR2 (germline): LNHNV, YYDKDF (reference sequence). Trimming took off 0 bases at V and 0 bases at J, with 14 bases between the two ends. The CDR3 runs to 17 residues.

The rearrangement joins TRBV10-3 to TRBJ2-3, with TRBD1 matching 7 bases. CDR1 is ENHRY, CDR2 SYGVKD, per germline. The ends lost 11 bases at V and 3 bases at J; junction bases unmatched: 14. The CDR3 runs 15 residues. CDR3: CAAGGRDRSTDTQYF. The CDR3 region has the DNA TGTGCCGCGGGTGGACGGGACAGATCGACAGATACGCAGTATTTT.

Only a few counts were recorded for this clone. The J gene is TRBJ2-2, the V gene TRBV4-1, with TRBD1 matching 7 bases. CDR1 MGHRA and CDR2 YSYEKL come from the germline V gene. The CDR3 contains 18 residues. V lost 0 bases to trimming and J lost 3 bases; unmatched junction nucleotides: 10. The CDR3: CASSQEKVGQLDTGELFF. Here the CDR3 DNA reads TGCGCCAGCAGCCAAGAAAAGGTGGGACAGCTCGACACCGGGGAGCTGTTTTTT.

As regards this clone: Sequence at one end of the junction differs from germline and may be a read error. Here the CDR3 reads CASSLRSGRSLIF. CDR3 DNA sequence: TGTGCCAGCAGCCTACGGAGCGGGAGAAGTTTGATCTTC. This chain joins TRBV14 and TRBJ2-1; 8 bases map to TRBD2. This CDR3 comprises 13 residues. CDR1 and CDR2 (germline): SGHDN, FVKESK.

The rearrangement uses TRBV5-1 and TRBJ2-3; maybe TRBD1 (6 bases). V was trimmed by 4 bases and J by 0 bases, leaving 12 bases between them. The CDR3 contains 15 residues. Germline V lookup: CDR1 SGHRS, CDR2 YFSETQ. CDR3: CASSVSGDSTDTQYF. The CDR3 DNA reads as TGCGCCAGCAGCGTCTCAGGGGATAGCACAGATACGCAGTATTTT.

This clone was seen many times. V gene TRBV15 combines with J gene TRBJ2-2; D unclear. The CDR3 totals 14 residues. CDR1 and CDR2 from the germline V gene are LNHNV and YYDKDF (reference sequence). The V gene lost 0 bases and the J gene lost 6 bases, with 8 bases spanning the gap. For the CDR3, the DNA is TGTGCCACCAGCAGAGATGTAGTGGCCGGGGAGCTGTTTTTT. It codes for CATSRDVVAGELFF.

The chain combines TRBV7-3 with TRBJ2-1; either TRBD1 or TRBD2 may supply D (5 bases each). The germline CDR1 and CDR2 sequences are SGHTA and FQGTGA. V lost 4 bases, J lost 6 bases, and 10 bases lay in between. CDR3 length equals 13 residues. The CDR3 spells CASSSGQTNEQFF. CDR3 coding DNA: TGTGCCAGCAGCTCGGGGCAGACCAATGAGCAGTTCTTC.

This clone was detected a few times. V usage is TRBV2 and J usage is TRBJ2-2; D uncertain. Trimming pared 6 bases from V and 4 bases from J, leaving 9 bases between. CDR3 size: 13 residues. Per germline, CDR1 SNHLY and CDR2 FYNNEI. The CDR3 region is CASRTELTGELFF. The DNA of the CDR3 is TGTGCCAGCAGGACCGAACTCACCGGGGAGCTGTTTTTT.

V and J are TRBV7-8 and TRBJ1-2, with D perhaps TRBD1 (6 bases). CDR3 length: 15 residues. V was cut by 4 bases and J by 0 bases, with 12 bases left in between. Germline CDR1 SGHVS, CDR2 FQNEAQ. The CDR3 region has the DNA TGTGCCAGCAGCTACAGGGTTCCTTCTAACTATGGCTACACCTTC. This encodes CASSYRVPSNYGYTF.

The chain couples TRBV2 to TRBJ2-7, with D perhaps TRBD1 (5 bases). This CDR3 region has 11 residues. Germline V lookup: CDR1 SNHLY, CDR2 FYNNEI. V lost 4 bases, J lost 8 bases, and 9 bases lay in between. CDR3 nucleotide sequence: TGTGCCAGCAGTGGTGACAGCAAGCAGTACTTC. Protein sequence: CASSGDSKQYF.

The gene calls are TRBV27 and TRBJ2-3; D is perhaps TRBD1 (6 bases). The V and J ends lost 6 bases and 2 bases respectively, with 18 bases between them. This CDR3 has 16 residues. Germline V CDR1 and CDR2: MNHEY, SMNVEV (reference sequence). This CDR3 reads CASSRDTGYLTDTQYF. CDR3 DNA sequence: TGTGCCAGCAGCCGGGACACCGGTTACCTCACAGATACGCAGTATTTT.

This clone has a single count. The chain is built from TRBV9 and TRBJ2-5; D is uncertain. The CDR3 length is 13 residues. In germline, CDR1 is SGDLS, CDR2 YYNGEE. Deletions cut 0 bases from V and 3 bases from J, with 6 bases between. CDR3 loop: CASSVEGKETQYF. CDR3 bases: TGTGCCAGCAGCGTAGAAGGGAAAGAGACCCAGTACTTC.